The next 8 T cell receptor beta chains were all read from a single sample in a study of vaccination effects on CD4 cells after COVID-19. Following culture for roughly 10 days, CD4+ T cells were isolated. Either the BNT162b2 or mRNA-1273 vaccine was given to participants in two doses. These receptors' antigens are unknown. Produced via immunoSEQ multiplex PCR; TCRdb's table is partial and in-frame only. The sample holds tens of thousands of clones, roughly 73% seen once. The sample here was CD4+ T cells from PBMCs cultured without peptide, taken after COVID-19 vaccination. These receptors were collected from a human donor who received a COVID-19 vaccine.

This clone has a single count. The chain employs TRBV9 and TRBJ2-2, with 9 nucleotides matching TRBD2. Unmatched junction bases numbered 4, after V lost 1 base and J lost 3 bases. Germline loops: CDR1 SGDLS, CDR2 YYNGEE. The CDR3 covers 16 residues. Here the CDR3 DNA reads TGTGCCAGCAGCGTAAGCGGGGGGAGGGACACCGGGGAGCTGTTTTTT. This gives the protein CASSVSGGRDTGELFF. The full variable domain, its missing parts supplied by reference TRBV9 and TRBJ2-2, is DSGVTQTPKHLITATGQRVTLRCSPRSGDLSVYWYQQSLDQGLQFLIQYYNGEERAKGNILERFSAQQFPDLHSELNLSSLELGDSALYFCASSVSGGRDTGELFFGEGSRLTVL.

The V gene is TRBV4-1, the J gene TRBJ2-5; D not certain. The CDR3 loop spans 14 amino acids. Between the trimmed V and J ends, which lost 1 base and 0 bases, there was a span of 6 bases. CDR1 and CDR2 (germline): MGHRA, YSYEKL. The CDR3 bases are TGCGCCAGCAGCCAAGGGGTCTACCAAGAGACCCAGTACTTC. It yields the protein CASSQGVYQETQYF.

This clone was picked up one time. CDR3 loop: CAWSATLGTEAFF. The CDR3 DNA is TGTGCCTGGAGTGCGACACTAGGAACTGAAGCTTTCTTT. This chain joins TRBV30 and TRBJ1-1, with no clear D. Trimming left V 1 base short and J 5 bases short, with 11 bases between. Germline loops: CDR1 GTSNPN, CDR2 SVGIG (reference sequence). The length of the CDR3 is 13 residues. The full variable domain, with the rest looked up from reference TRBV30 and TRBJ1-1, is SQTIHQWPATLVQPVGSPLSLECTVEGTSNPNLYWYRQAAGRGLQLLFYSVGIGQISSEVPQNLSASRPQDRQFILSSKKLLLSDSGFYLCAWSATLGTEAFFGQGTRLTVV.

Here the CDR3 DNA reads TGTGCCAGCAGCTTAGGTGGGGGGGCCTACGAGCAGTACGTC. Encoded protein: CASSLGGGAYEQYV. V usage is TRBV11-2 and J usage is TRBJ2-7, with 7 positions matching TRBD2. This CDR3 has 14 amino acids. The V gene's germline CDR1 is SGHAT and CDR2 FQNNGV. The ends lost 1 base at V and 2 bases at J; junction bases unmatched: 2.

J is TRBJ1-3 and V is TRBV5-1; D not resolved. CDR1 is SGHRS, CDR2 YFSETQ, per germline. The CDR3 is 14 amino acids. Trimming left V 0 bases short and J 1 base short, with 5 bases between. CDR3: CASSLGPSGNTIYF. CDR3 nucleotides: TGCGCCAGCAGCTTGGGTCCATCTGGAAACACCATATATTTT.

The chain is built from TRBV6-6 and TRBJ1-4; the match to TRBD1 covers 7 bases. From germline, CDR1 is MNHNY and CDR2 SVGAGI (reference sequence). CDR3 length equals 15 residues. The V segment lost 1 base and the J segment 5 bases; nucleotides outside the gene matches: 4. The CDR3 region is CASSYLGGQNEKLFF. The CDR3 nucleotides read TGTGCCAGCAGTTACTTGGGGGGACAGAATGAAAAACTGTTTTTT.

The V call is TRBV18, the J call TRBJ2-7; the match to TRBD2 covers 8 bases. Looked up from germline, CDR1 is KGHSH and CDR2 is LQKENI. The ends lost 1 base at V and 4 bases at J; junction bases unmatched: 0. The CDR3 is made up of 13 amino acids. CDR3 sequence: CASSPLAGYEQYV. CDR3 DNA: TGTGCCAGCTCACCACTAGCGGGGTACGAGCAGTACGTC.

The V call is TRBV20-1, the J call TRBJ1-1, with a weak D call TRBD1 (6 bases). The length of the CDR3 is 11 residues. Trimming took 6 bases from V and 9 from J, leaving 14 bases between them. The germline gives CDR1 DFQATT, CDR2 SNEGSKA (reference sequence). The CDR3 here is CSAGGTLQAFF. CDR3 in DNA: TGCAGTGCCGGGGGCACGCTCCAAGCTTTCTTT.